The clone carrying this T cell receptor (beta chain) was seen at least ten times. The data derive from a study of early T cells in non-severe SARS-CoV-2 infection. One entry per CDR3 protein results from TCRdb running MiXCR on the 5' RACE reads. The sample holds 15,000 to 20,000 distinct CDR3 sequences; less than 6.5% are singletons and the top ten take roughly 7.5%. The CDR3 consists of 18 residues. The germline V gene encodes CDR1 SGHVS and CDR2 FQNEAQ. V lost 0 bases and J lost 1, with 16 bases in between. The sequence was collected from an adult who was a healthcare worker with PCR-confirmed SARS-CoV-2 infection or an uninfected control (not recorded which). The sequencing here drew on whole blood, taken at baseline. The chain couples TRBV7-8 to TRBJ1-5, with TRBD1 as a possible D gene (5 bases). The CDR3 DNA reads TGTGCCAGCAGCTTAGCGGGGGGAAGGACTCAGAGCAATCAGCCCCAGCATTTT. This sequence encodes CASSLAGGRTQSNQPQHF.